These 9 T cell receptor beta chains share one sample of origin, sequenced in a study of tumor-infiltrating lymphocytes in primary liver carcinoma. Starting material for RNA and DNA co-extraction consisted of roughly 19-31 mg of unsorted bulk tissue. TCR beta cDNA was reverse-transcribed from 500 to 550 ng of total RNA. The reaction used a constant-region primer and ProtoScript II reverse transcriptase. Three nested multiplex PCR rounds, a slightly modified ARM-PCR, produced the libraries for TCR beta. It was with TRBV1-TRBV30 forward primers and a C-beta reverse primer that the first two PCR rounds were run, at around 11 cycles each. A single record per CDR3 protein comes from TCRdb applying MiXCR to the multiplex PCR reads. The sample includes fewer than 250,000 distinct CDR3 sequences, 85% of them seen just once. Sequencing was carried out using tumor tissue from primary liver carcinoma. Receptors originate from a man in his forties with primary liver carcinoma and hepatitis B virus infection.

On this clonotype: The junction and the germline gene differ at one end; a read error may be behind it. The rearrangement uses TRBV10-2 and TRBJ2-7; the match to TRBD2 covers 8 bases. CDR1 and CDR2 from the germline V gene are WSHSY and SAAADI. The CDR3 totals 14 residues. In nucleotides, the CDR3 is TGCGCCAGCAGTCAGTCGGGACTAGGGTACGAACAGTACTTC. Protein: CASSQSGLGYEQYF.

Worth noting for this clonotype: A much bigger clone sits one base away, suggesting this may be a read error. V and J are TRBV7-2 and TRBJ2-3; D gene ambiguous. This CDR3 spans 14 amino acids. CDR1 is SGHTA and CDR2 is FQGNSA in the germline V gene. V lost 0 bases and J lost 6, with 10 bases in between. The CDR3 DNA sequence: TGTGCCAGCAGCTTAGCTCTGGTAGGCGATACGCAGTATTTT. It codes for CASSLALVGDTQYF.

This clonotype was counted a few times. The chain carries TRBV9 and TRBJ2-3, with TRBD2 identical over 9 bases. The germline CDR1 and CDR2 sequences are SGDLS and YYNGEE. Trimming at V came to 3 bases and at J to 6 bases, leaving 11 bases not matched to a gene. CDR3 length equals 16 residues. DNA of the CDR3: TGTGCCAGCAGCGCCTTACTAGCGGGCATCGTGGATACGCAGTATTTT. Protein: CASSALLAGIVDTQYF.

On this clonotype: One junction end disagrees with the germline gene, perhaps due to a read error. The CDR3 coding sequence is TGTGCCAGCAGTGAAGAATTAGCAGGCTTATATGAGCAGTTATTT. It specifies CASSEELAGLYEQLF. The genes are TRBV6-1 and TRBJ2-1; D unresolved. CDR3 length: 15 amino acids. Germline CDR1 MNHNS, CDR2 SASEGT.

For this clonotype: Since the CDR3 does not end with the conserved phenylalanine or tryptophan, this likely comes from a read error. It is unclear where the CDR3 begins or ends on the DNA, so no DNA is shown, and the CDR3 is as TCRdb lists it. The chain carries TRBV29-1 and TRBJ2-1. The CDR3 has 10 amino acids, counting both end residues. Per germline, CDR1 SQVTM and CDR2 ANQGSEA. CDR3 residues: CSVGNNELFL.

A note on this clonotype: One end of the junction does not line up with germline, which may come from a read error. The chain is built from TRBV6-2 or TRBV6-3 and TRBJ1-2, with D unresolved. The CDR3 extends over 11 amino acids. Germline CDR1 reads MNHEY; CDR2 reads SVGEGT. This chain's CDR3 is CASGEYYSYTF. The CDR3 DNA reads as TGTGCCAGCGGAGAGTACTATAGCTACACCTTC.

A word on this clonotype: Mismatch with germline at one junction end may stem from a read error. This sequence joins TRBV6-6 and TRBJ2-1, with 9 nucleotides matching TRBD1. This CDR3 is 14 amino acids long. Per the germline V gene, CDR1 is MNHNY and CDR2 is SVGAGI (reference sequence). The CDR3 DNA sequence: TGTGCCAGCAGGAGTCCGGGACAGGGATATGAGCAGCCCTTC. It translates to CASRSPGQGYEQPF.

This clonotype showed up just a few times. A much larger clone differs from this one at a single base, so this may be a read error. This chain links TRBV29-1 with TRBJ2-2; D is undetermined. Germline values: CDR1 SQVTM, CDR2 ANQGSEA. V lost 2 bases and J lost 0, with 4 bases in between. This CDR3 is 13 amino acids long. CDR3: CSVEHTNTGELFF. In nucleotides, the CDR3 is TGCAGCGTTGAACACACGAACACCGGGGAGCTGTTTTTT.

Concerning this clonotype: The CDR3 end shows no conserved phenylalanine or tryptophan, and so a read error is likely. The genes are TRBV29-1 and TRBJ2-6, with unresolved D. V shed 6 bases and J shed 2 bases, with 11 bases lying between them. There are 14 residues in the CDR3. Germline V gene sequence: CDR1 SQVTM, CDR2 ANQGSEA. CDR3 sequence reads: CSVVTEAGANVLTL. As DNA, the CDR3 is TGCAGCGTCGTCACAGAGGCTGGGGCCAACGTCCTGACTTTG.